Detailed here is one T cell receptor beta chain. Its antigen is currently not known. No base-level quality is on record; no much larger clone is a single base apart. A single peripheral blood draw of 90 to 150 mL on average was collected from each donor into heparinised tubes. Using a panel that included CD45RO, CCR7, CD25, CD127, CD95 and CD27, naive, central memory, regulatory and stem cell-like memory CD4+ T cells were sorted on a BD FACSAria II. All sorted populations exceeded 98% purity. PBMCs were isolated immediately by Lymphoprep density gradient centrifugation and stained directly without culture. So that batch effects would be minimized, each experiment stained and sorted samples in pairs, pairing one healthy donor with one patient. The data derive from a study of beta chain features in type 1 diabetes (dated by TCRdb to between 2017 and 2018). Background for the entire study: Mean age, gender distribution, total cell number and subset yield were not different between patients and healthy donors. Across all samples, around 100 million sorted cells were examined, and cell number per subset correlated strongly with RNA yield. In the study, recently diagnosed type 1 diabetes patients and matched healthy donors were compared on the TCRB repertoires of their sorted circulating CD4+ T cell subsets. Whereas all 30 or so donors provided naive and central memory subsets, regulatory and stem cell-like memory subsets were isolated from just 8 patients and roughly eight healthy donors. Here is what the overall study found, with its caveats: Naive, central memory and regulatory TCRB repertoires appeared more similar among patients than among healthy donors. Fewer insertions and more nucleotide deletions at VDJ recombination sites were observed in patients with type 1 diabetes, implying thymic rearrangement abnormalities. HLA sub-analyses involved small numbers of individuals, so any influence of HLA type on TCRB rearrangement remained unresolved. Because cDNA was sequenced instead of genomic DNA, highly expressing activated cells could be over-represented, though the groups showed no difference in activation or CD3 levels. In all four CD4+ subsets, TCRB CDR3 length was moderately but significantly shorter in type 1 diabetes patients. PCR might favor shorter templates, but patient and control samples were amplified and corrected together, so any skew would affect both groups equally.

All of the isolated RNA was reverse transcribed with the High Capacity cDNA Reverse Transcription Kit, so expressed TCRB transcripts were sequenced. Deep immunoSEQ sequencing was performed on naive, central memory and regulatory T cell samples, with an average of roughly 4 million total reads per sample. Sorted cells were lysed in RLT buffer and RNA was extracted with DNase-treated RNeasy Micro or Mini kits, depending on cell number. Each cell subset was processed on its own to prevent cross-contamination, while patient and healthy donor samples were processed together. TCRB sequences were amplified from cDNA with the immunoSEQ multiplex PCR, producing 87-bp fragments spanning the CDR3 region. The amplicons were sequenced using the Illumina HiSeq platform. The study's own analysis went as follows. PCR bias was computationally corrected using synthetic template baselines, reads within Hamming distance 2 were collapsed, and singletons that could not be merged were discarded. Reads were aligned against IMGT to assign V, D and J genes, CDR3 length and insertions or deletions at six rearrangement sites. Within each subset, clonotype counts were normalized to sorted cell number, after which true diversity and Gini coefficients were computed with the tcR R package. Repertoire sharing was quantified using the overlap coefficient calculated on TCRB nucleotide sequences. TCRdb stores this immuneACCESS table with in-frame sequences only. Part of the clones is absent; in the studies checked, under half of the shortfall reflects unresolved V genes, and no reason is known for the rest. D and trimming come from the DNA, and the V and J calls and clone size come from that table. The sample table records about 180,000 clones; about 12% of these occur just once. The ten largest clones add up to approximately 0.62% of the sample.

CDR1 GTSNPN and CDR2 SVGIG were looked up in the germline V gene (reference sequence). Including cysteine and phenylalanine, the CDR3 has 14 amino acids. Only CDR3 DNA is held: 42 bases, read in frame from base 1. The source material was central memory CD4+ T cells from blood. The clonotype was recovered from a woman between 18 and 30 years old in good health. The rearranged chain carries TRBV30 and TRBJ2-1, and perhaps TRBD2 as D gene, on 5 matching bases. The nucleotides are TGTGCTTTGGTTTCGGGGTATCAGGTTGGCGAGCAGTTCTTC. The encoded protein is CALVSGYQVGEQFF.